This TCR beta chain is from a study of blood T cell repertoires in COVID-19. TCRdb's table, derived via immunoSEQ multiplex PCR, lists solely in-frame clones and lacks some. This sample has hundreds of thousands of clones, with about 83% found just once. Germline V gene sequence: CDR1 SGHTA, CDR2 FQGTGA. V lost 4 bases and J 5 bases, leaving 11 bases between the germline ends. The CDR3 sequence is 13 residues long. This clonotype originated in a young woman with COVID-19, enrolled during active disease. What was sequenced was peripheral blood. V and J are TRBV7-3 and TRBJ2-5, with D perhaps TRBD2 (5 bases). In DNA form, the CDR3 reads TGTGCCAGCAGCTCTGAGGGCCTTGAGACCCAGTACTTC. The encoded protein is CASSSEGLETQYF. Full variable domain (outside the CDR3, taken from reference TRBV7-3 and TRBJ2-5): GAGVSQTPSNKVTEKGKYVELRCDPISGHTALYWYRQSLGQGPEFLIYFQGTGAADDSGLPNDRFFAVRPEGSVSTLKIQRTERGDSAVYLCASSSEGLETQYFGPGTRLLVL.